The clone carrying this T cell receptor (beta chain) was counted a few times. The data were produced by immunoSEQ multiplex PCR, yet TCRdb's version contains in-frame clones alone and is incomplete. The data hold 190,000 or so clones, with 70% to 80% observed a single time. This entry is derived from a study of blood T cell repertoires in COVID-19. V dropped 2 bases and J dropped 1 base, with 7 bases sitting between them. This CDR3 has 14 amino acids. Germline values: CDR1 SGHNT, CDR2 YENEEA. Sequencing was performed on peripheral blood. The receptor's source is a man aged 45-65 years who had recovered from COVID-19. The chain joins TRBV11-3 to TRBJ2-3; D remains unclear. CDR3 in DNA: TGTGCCAGCAGCTTAAGTAGTCGCACAGATACGCAGTATTTT. It codes for CASSLSSRTDTQYF.